This entry concerns a single T cell receptor (beta chain). No antigen is known for it. This sample stems from a study of T cells in Graves' hyperthyroidism and ophthalmopathy. Study-level points and caveats: Using 13 V-J features, a model discriminated ophthalmopathy from stable hyperthyroidism. The model predicted ophthalmopathy a median roughly six months before onset.

The cohort's ophthalmopathy patients, a group with duration under 3 months, had a Clinical Activity Score of at least 3 and a NOSPECS grade of at least 4. Pregnant or lactating patients were excluded, as were those with uncontrolled infection or other autoimmune disease. Researchers amplified the TCR beta CDR3 regions from RNA transcripts. Using the HTBI primer set, a first-round RT-PCR was run on the TCR CDR3. TCRdb analysed the multiplex PCR reads with MiXCR anew, one entry per CDR3 protein. Of about 640,000 distinct CDR3 sequences in the sample, under 25% were seen once. The germline gives CDR1 SGHRS, CDR2 YFSETQ. J was trimmed by 3 bases and V by 4 bases; bases with no gene match: 9. There are 19 residues in the CDR3.

The chain carries TRBV5-1 and TRBJ2-2; 16 bases map to TRBD2. The specimen sequenced was blood. The receptor's source is a man aged 30-40 years with Graves' ophthalmopathy. CDR3 nucleotides: TGCGCCAGCAGCCCCCAGGGGACTAGCGGGAGGGCCTACACCGGGGAGCTGTTTTTT. This codes for CASSPQGTSGRAYTGELFF.